Detailed here is one TCR beta chain. Its antigen is as yet unknown. The sample belongs to a study of T-cell reconstitution after alpha-beta-depleted transplantation in children. V lost 1 base and J 0 bases, leaving 25 bases between the germline ends. In germline, CDR1 is SGHAT, CDR2 FQNNGV. The CDR3 extends over 21 amino acids. Whole-study results and caveats: Surviving recipient T cells and thymic progenitors underlay high day-60 TCRbeta diversity in some patients. The study reportedly traced alpha-beta T cells about two months after transplant to several hundred expanded graft clones. Newly generated T cells supplied most T-cell counts and diversity one year post-transplant.

Unique molecular identifiers were incorporated when the TCRbeta library was constructed. A single record per CDR3 protein comes from TCRdb applying MiXCR to the PCR reads. The repertoire has 480,000 or so distinct CDR3 sequences, over 9.5% of them found once; the top ten carry about 2.1%. This TCR was recovered from a child aged 2 to 10 with inherited bone marrow failure, due to receive a stem cell transplant. Sequences were derived from PBMCs, sampled before TCRalphabeta/CD19-depleted stem cell transplant. The rearrangement links TRBV11-2 to TRBJ2-1; D perhaps matches TRBD1 (6 bases). CDR3 amino acids: CASSLVYGGRGPGHSYNEQFF. CDR3 DNA: TGTGCCAGCAGCTTAGTCTATGGGGGCAGGGGCCCTGGTCACTCCTACAATGAGCAGTTCTTC.